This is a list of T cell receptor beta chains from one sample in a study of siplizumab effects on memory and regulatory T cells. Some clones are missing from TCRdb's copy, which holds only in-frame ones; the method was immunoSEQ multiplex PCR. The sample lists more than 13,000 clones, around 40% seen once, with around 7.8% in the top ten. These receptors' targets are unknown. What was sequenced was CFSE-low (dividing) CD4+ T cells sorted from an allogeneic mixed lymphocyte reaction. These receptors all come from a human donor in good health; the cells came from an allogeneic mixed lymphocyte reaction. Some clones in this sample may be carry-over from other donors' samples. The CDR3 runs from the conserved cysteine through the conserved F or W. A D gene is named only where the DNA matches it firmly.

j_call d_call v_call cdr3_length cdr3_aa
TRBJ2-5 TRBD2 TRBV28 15 CASSLAGGGGETQYF
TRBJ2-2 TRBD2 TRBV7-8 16 CASSLVSGRAAGELFF
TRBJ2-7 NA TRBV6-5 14 CASSSGISSYEQYF
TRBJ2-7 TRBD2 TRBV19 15 CASSRTSDKTYEQYF
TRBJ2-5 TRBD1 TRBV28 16 CASSPGSGTGWETQYF
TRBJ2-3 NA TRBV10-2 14 CASSPRWGADTQYF
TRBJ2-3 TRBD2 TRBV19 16 CASSQGLAGVSDTQYF
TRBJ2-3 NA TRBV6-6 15 CASSPGGGGPDTQYF
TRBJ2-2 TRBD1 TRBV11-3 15 CASSPRTGGPGELFF
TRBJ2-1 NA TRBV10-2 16 CAAASRAGTSYNEQFF
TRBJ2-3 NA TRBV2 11 CASLTGPTQYF
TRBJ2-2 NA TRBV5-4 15 CASSLAGVNTGELFF
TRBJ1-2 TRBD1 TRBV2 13 CASILRGSYGYTF
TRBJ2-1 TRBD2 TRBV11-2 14 CASSLTSVYNEQFF
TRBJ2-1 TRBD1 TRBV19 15 CASSKGTGNYNEQFF
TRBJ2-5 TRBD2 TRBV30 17 CAWSGGRTSGTPGTQYF
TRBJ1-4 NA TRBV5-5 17 CASSPLRGGATNEKLFF
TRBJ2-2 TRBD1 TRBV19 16 CASTFKTGANTGELFF
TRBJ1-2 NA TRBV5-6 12 CASSLGTVGYTF
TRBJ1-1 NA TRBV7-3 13 CASSLVFDTEAFF
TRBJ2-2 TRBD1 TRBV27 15 CASSKKTGVAGELFF
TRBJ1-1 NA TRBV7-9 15 CASSLINPTNTEAFF
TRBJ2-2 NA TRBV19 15 CASSIGLRNTGELFF
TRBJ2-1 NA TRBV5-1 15 CASRVGWGSYNEQFF
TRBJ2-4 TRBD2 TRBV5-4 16 CASSLGLAGAKNIQYF
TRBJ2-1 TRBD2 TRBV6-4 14 CASSPTSGNNEQFF
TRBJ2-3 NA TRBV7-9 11 CASSLADTQYF
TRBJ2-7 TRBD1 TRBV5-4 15 CASSDGQGAFYEQYF
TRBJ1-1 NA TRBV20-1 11 CSARQITEAFF
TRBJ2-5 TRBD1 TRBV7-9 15 CASSLGDREQETQYF
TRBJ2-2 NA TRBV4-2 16 CASSQVAGQITGELFF
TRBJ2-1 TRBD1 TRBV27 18 CASSYRFQGAVGVYEQFF
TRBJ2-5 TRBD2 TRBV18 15 CASSPNGREGETQYF
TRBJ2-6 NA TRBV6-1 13 CASSESGANVLTF
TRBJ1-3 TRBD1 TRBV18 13 CASTRTGANTIYF
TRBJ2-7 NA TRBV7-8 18 CASSLASNPGLFTYEQYF
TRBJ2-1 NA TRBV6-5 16 CASSWVEGSSYNEQFF
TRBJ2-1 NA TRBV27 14 CASSLAGPYNEQFF
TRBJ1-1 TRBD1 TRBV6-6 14 CASSRRGVNTEAFF
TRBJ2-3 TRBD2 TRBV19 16 CASTLTSGRSADTQYF
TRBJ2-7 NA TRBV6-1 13 CASSRGPSYEQYF
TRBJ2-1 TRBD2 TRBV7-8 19 CASSLTASGSPSSYNEQFF
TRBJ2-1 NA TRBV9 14 CASSVVGIGNEQFF
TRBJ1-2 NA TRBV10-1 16 CASSEVVSGSFYGYTF
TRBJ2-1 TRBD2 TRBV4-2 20 CASSRRGGREGLSSGNEQFF
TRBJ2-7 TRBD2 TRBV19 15 CASSISGRAPGEQYF
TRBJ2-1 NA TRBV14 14 CASSQDGEGPKQFF
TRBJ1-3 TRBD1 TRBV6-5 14 CASSYGTGRNTIYF
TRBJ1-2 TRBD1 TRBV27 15 CASSFDRQGIHGYTF
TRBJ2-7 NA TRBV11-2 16 CASSFFEGGRTYEQYF
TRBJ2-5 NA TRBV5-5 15 CASSLAVQGRETQYF
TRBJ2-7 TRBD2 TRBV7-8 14 CASSFKRDSYEQYF
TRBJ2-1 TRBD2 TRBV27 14 CASSRLANCNEQFF
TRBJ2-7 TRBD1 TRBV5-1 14 CASALTGEVYEQYF
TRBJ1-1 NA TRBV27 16 CASSFQVTGSDTEAFF